The entry below describes one TCR beta chain. This clonotype was seen at least ten times. The antigen it binds to is not known. Per-base quality was not reported, and no clone a single base away is much larger than it. Read against the paper, the sample's treatment or condition label means: skin biopsy from PPD injection site in Mantoux-positive individual. The study reported a robust and sensitive protocol to amplify, sequence and analyze TCRs, based on 3' ligation of a UMI-containing oligonucleotide to TCR cDNA. Tuberculin skin test biopsies came from sites injected with PPD in individuals with a positive Mantoux test. Total RNA, without cell sorting, was DNase treated with RQ1 DNase before reverse transcription, targeting about 1 to 1000 ng input. Libraries were prepared from skin biopsies and whole blood to test how robust the pipeline was in samples where T cells are a minority population. Library preparation employed UMI-ligation and nested PCR. The ligated cDNA was amplified in four rounds of PCR with nested alpha and beta constant region primers together with the SP2 primer. For the blood and skin samples, reverse transcription of TCR RNA was done with SuperScript IV along with alpha and beta constant region primers. An oligonucleotide carrying the Illumina SP2 primer and a UMI was ligated to the 3' end of the cDNA by means of T4 RNA ligase 1. The 12-nucleotide UMI was composed of two random hexamers separated by an eight-base spacer, which was included to prevent hairpin formation. From the second PCR onward, the TCR alpha and beta chain libraries were handled separately, and dual indexing was used for multiplexing. After pooling, the indexed libraries were analyzed by capillary electrophoresis and sequenced on either an Illumina MiSeq or NextSeq. To boost base diversity and improve cluster recognition, PhiX DNA at about 5-7.5% was spiked into the libraries. Per the source publication's procedure: Demultiplexor extracted UMIs from read 2, combined them with read 1 TCR sequence, and split reads by sample indices. V and J genes and V-J junctions were identified by Decombinator, and each TCR was assigned a five-part identifier that included V and J deletions. UMIs were used by Collapsinator to correct sequencing errors and PCR amplification heterogeneity, so that a UMI-based abundance was obtained for each TCR. CDR3Translator turned identifiers into nucleotide sequence, translated the nucleotide sequence into amino acids, and pulled out CDR3 regions based on terminal motifs. Error-corrected alpha and beta TCR counts from blood and skin were compared after normalization to input RNA amount. The public reads were quality trimmed at Q25 with fastp and then assembled into clones with MiXCR by TCRdb, keeping productive beta chains. CDR3 protein sequences are deduplicated, and each keeps its most common genes and DNA. None of the V and J calls come from the authors' own analysis; TCRdb made them. The sample has fewer than 35,000 distinct CDR3 sequences on record, approximately 6.7% of them singletons. Approximately 2.8% of the sample is held by the ten biggest clonotypes.

This sample is drawn from a study of naive and memory T cell subsets (dated by TCRdb to about 2017). General notes on the study: According to the figure summarizing the samples, there were around 10 blood donors, 7 tuberculin skin test biopsies and 3 saline control biopsies. As previously described, skin biopsies were taken from tuberculin skin test sites or from saline-injected control sites and processed for RNA extraction. PCR2 was typically run as a SYBR Green qPCR and stopped at a set threshold, although low-input samples could use end-point PCR of around 6 cycles instead.

What the work shows at the level of the full study, not this receptor alone: Skin biopsy collection and RNA processing details were not given in the paper but referenced to earlier studies. The larger number of TCRs found at tuberculin skin test sites was interpreted as T cell infiltration of a delayed type IV hypersensitivity reaction. The RNA-based method was acknowledged as potentially sensitive to TCR transcript changes with T cell activation and differentiation. Both types of skin biopsy reportedly yielded TCR sequences, though far more TCRs came from tuberculin skin test sites.

Relative to germline, V is 2 bases shorter and J is 4 bases shorter, with 10 bases between their ends. Taken from cysteine to phenylalanine, the CDR3 has 14 residues. This entry keeps only the CDR3 DNA: 42 bases, framed from base 1. CDR1 and CDR2, looked up from the germline V gene (reference sequence), are PRHDT and FYEKMQ. The sample was skin, taken from a tuberculin skin test site. The V and J segments used are TRBV13 and TRBJ2-3; there is no confident call for the D gene. This TCR came from an adult in good health. The CDR3 sequence is CASSLTPHADTQYF. The nucleotide sequence reads as follows: TGTGCCAGCAGCTTAACTCCCCACGCAGATACGCAGTATTTT.